The 4 T cell receptor beta chains below were found in one sample sequenced in a study of cytomegalovirus exposure and HLA in healthy donors (dated by TCRdb to about 2017). Receptor libraries were prepared by the immunoSEQ multiplex PCR assay. For the multiplex PCR, a mixture combining 60 forward primers for TCR Vbeta segments and 13 reverse primers for TCR Jbeta segments was used. The table was pulled from immuneACCESS by TCRdb, which kept in-frame rearrangements only. Such tables lose some clones; where checked, under half of the loss comes from unresolved V genes, and the rest has no known cause. The table for this sample lists 150,000 or so clones; about four fifths of them were counted only once. The ten largest account for approximately 8% of the sample. Sample: PBMCs. The receptors derive from a male donor in good health and CMV-seropositive.

With regard to this clone: A read error may produce the germline difference seen at one junction end. The chain joins TRBV9 to TRBJ2-1, with TRBD2 matching over 15 bases. This CDR3 is 18 amino acids long. The germline CDR1 and CDR2 sequences are SGDLS and YYNGEE. The CDR3 reads CASSVASRTSGRAGEVVF. In DNA form, the CDR3 reads TGTGCCAGCAGCGTAGCGTCGAGGACTAGCGGGAGGGCCGGAGAGGTAGTCTTC.

The chain recombines TRBV30 with TRBJ2-2, with a possible D match to TRBD1 (5 bases). Trimming cost V 2 bases and J 3 bases, with 16 bases left between them. The CDR3 length is 16 residues. CDR1 and CDR2 from the germline V gene are GTSNPN and SVGIG (reference sequence). The CDR3: CAWSPDRGSYTGELFF. The CDR3 region has the DNA TGTGCCTGGAGTCCAGACAGAGGCTCATACACCGGGGAGCTGTTTTTT.

This chain connects TRBV7-7 to TRBJ2-3, with TRBD2 as a possible D gene (7 bases). CDR3 length equals 14 residues. Germline CDR1 and CDR2: SSHAT and FNYEAQ (reference sequence). Trimming took 1 base from V and 4 from J, leaving 9 bases between them. CDR3: CASSLGGGADTQYF. DNA for the CDR3: TGTGCCAGCAGCTTAGGAGGGGGGGCAGATACGCAGTATTTT.

The chain links TRBV7-8 to TRBJ2-7; maybe TRBD2 (7 bases). CDR3 length: 14 residues. Germline CDR1 SGHVS, CDR2 FQNEAQ. V lost 5 bases, J lost 2 bases, and 13 bases lay in between. CDR3 sequence (DNA): TGTGCCAGCAGCCAACGGGGGGCCACCTACGAGCAGTACTTC. Translation: CASSQRGATYEQYF.